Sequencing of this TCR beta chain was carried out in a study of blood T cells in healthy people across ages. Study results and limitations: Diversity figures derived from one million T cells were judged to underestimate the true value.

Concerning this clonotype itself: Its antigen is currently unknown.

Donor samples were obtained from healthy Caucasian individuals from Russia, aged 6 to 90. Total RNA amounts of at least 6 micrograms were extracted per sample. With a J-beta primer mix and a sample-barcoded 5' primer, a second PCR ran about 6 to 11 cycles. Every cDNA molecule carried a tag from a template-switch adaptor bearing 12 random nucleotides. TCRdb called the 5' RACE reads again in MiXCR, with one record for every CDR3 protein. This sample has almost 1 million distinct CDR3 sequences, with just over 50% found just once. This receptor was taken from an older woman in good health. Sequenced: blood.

The DNA for the CDR3 is TGTGCCAGCAGCTTACAAACAGGGGGCTTGGGTGAGCAGTTCTTC. Amino acid sequence: CASSLQTGGLGEQFF. V gene TRBV11-2 combines with J gene TRBJ2-1, with 9 nucleotides matching TRBD1. In germline, CDR1 is SGHAT, CDR2 FQNNGV. The CDR3 contains 15 residues. V gave up 2 bases and J gave up 9 bases; unmatched junction bases: 8.